The rows below give T cell receptor beta chains drawn from one sample of a study of T cell repertoires in cytomegalovirus infection. TCRdb analysed the reads with MiXCR anew, one entry per CDR3 protein. The sample gives approximately 76,000 distinct CDR3 sequences, 3.7% of which show up once; 3.5% to 5% is in the top ten. Material: PBMCs. These TCRs come from a human donor in good health (CMV status not recorded). Some clones in this sample may be carry-over from other donors' samples. Both conserved end residues are part of each CDR3. Fields, in order: V gene, J gene, CDR3 length, CDR3 protein.

TRBV6-5	TRBJ1-2	14	CASSRQGGSDGYTF
TRBV20-1	TRBJ1-2	13	CSALRTVNYGYTF
TRBV7-2	TRBJ1-5	13	CASSLVRFQPQHF
TRBV7-2	TRBJ1-1	14	CASSLNPAGSEAFF
TRBV7-2	TRBJ1-4	16	CASSLGRADRREKLFF
TRBV6-2/TRBV6-3	TRBJ1-2	13	CASSREVYNGYTF
TRBV4-1	TRBJ2-7	21	CASSQVQVSGLAARFSYEQYF
TRBV20-1	TRBJ1-2	14	CSAPLAGSNYGYTF
TRBV18	TRBJ1-2	16	CASSPGQGRGLGGYTF
TRBV15	TRBJ2-3	18	CATSRPLRGGNAGGTQYF
TRBV4-1	TRBJ1-6	17	CASSQDPSGGPNSPLHF
TRBV10-3	TRBJ1-6	15	CAISVDRPSNSPLHF
TRBV19	TRBJ1-2	14	CASSIWEIDYGYTF
TRBV2	TRBJ1-4	15	CASSAQGSLAEKLFF
TRBV20-1	TRBJ2-4	17	CSAPRPVGGIAKNIQYF
TRBV27	TRBJ1-6	16	CASSLFTGAEGSPLHF
TRBV6-6	TRBJ1-2	13	CASRKGGSYGYTF
TRBV3-1	TRBJ1-1	12	CASSQDATEAFF
TRBV7-2	TRBJ1-1	16	CASSWPGQGLNTEAFF
TRBV2	TRBJ1-3	16	CASVPKGRFSGNTIYF
TRBV5-4	TRBJ2-1	18	CASSSRTSGGASYNEQFF
TRBV4-1	TRBJ2-7	15	CASSQGTSGGYEQYF
TRBV6-2/TRBV6-3	TRBJ1-6	14	CASSYSTTNSPLHF
TRBV5-6	TRBJ2-2	16	CASSLQSGGYTGELFF
TRBV11-2	TRBJ1-2	14	CASSLGPRGYGYTF
TRBV28	TRBJ1-5	12	CASTTSNQPQHF
TRBV7-2	TRBJ2-1	14	CASRPAQGYNEQFF
TRBV27	TRBJ1-2	14	CASSFSALGYGYTF
TRBV27	TRBJ1-1	14	CASSLNLDPGGAFF
TRBV7-6	TRBJ1-4	19	CASSPRALLGEWANEKLFF
TRBV24-1	TRBJ2-2	14	CATSDSGGPGELFF
TRBV20-1	TRBJ1-1	15	CSARDRRGARTEAFF